The subject of this entry is one TCR beta chain. Its target is unknown. This entry belongs to a study of response to subunit inactivated influenza vaccine. Study findings and constraints: Each seasonal flu vaccination may recruit only limited new T cells, authors suggested.

TCRdb re-called the RT-PCR reads through MiXCR, storing one row per CDR3 protein. The data show 500,000 to 600,000 distinct CDR3 sequences, 10% to 15% seen once. The germline gives CDR1 SGHAT, CDR2 FQNNGV. This CDR3 region has 14 residues. Deletions cut 1 base from V and 3 bases from J, with 9 bases between. The chain links TRBV11-2 to TRBJ1-1, with a possible D match to TRBD1 (6 bases). Sample: PBMCs from blood, taken about 40 days after vaccination. The source is a man aged 45-65 years who received an inactivated influenza vaccine. The CDR3 bases are TGTGCCAGCAGCTTAGTGGGGGGCTACACTGAAGCTTTCTTT. It is translated as CASSLVGGYTEAFF. Filled out from reference TRBV11-2 and TRBJ1-1, the complete variable domain reads EAGVAQSPRYKIIEKRQSVAFWCNPISGHATLYWYQQILGQGPKLLIQFQNNGVVDDSQLPKDRFSAERLKGVDSTLKIQPAKLEDSAVYLCASSLVGGYTEAFFGQGTRLTVV.